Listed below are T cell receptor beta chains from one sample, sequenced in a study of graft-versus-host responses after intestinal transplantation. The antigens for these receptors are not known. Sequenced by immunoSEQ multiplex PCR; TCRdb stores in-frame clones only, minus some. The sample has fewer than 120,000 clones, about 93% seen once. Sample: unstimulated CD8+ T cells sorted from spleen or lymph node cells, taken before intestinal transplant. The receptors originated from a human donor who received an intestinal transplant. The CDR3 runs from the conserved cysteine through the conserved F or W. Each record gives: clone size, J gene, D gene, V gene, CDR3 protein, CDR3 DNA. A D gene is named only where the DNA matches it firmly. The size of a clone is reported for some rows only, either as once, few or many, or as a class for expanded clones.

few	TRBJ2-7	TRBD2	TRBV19	CASSHGLAGYEQYF	TGTGCCAGTAGTCATGGACTAGCGGGCTACGAGCAGTACTTC
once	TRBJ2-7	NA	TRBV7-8	CASSPGATKEQYF	TGTGCCAGCAGCCCGGGGGCCACGAAGGAGCAGTACTTC
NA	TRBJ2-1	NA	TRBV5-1	CASRQGSYNEQFF	TGCGCCAGCAGGCAGGGCTCCTACAATGAGCAGTTCTTC
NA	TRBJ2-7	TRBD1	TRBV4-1	CASSHSPGQGYEQYF	TGCGCCAGCAGCCATTCACCGGGACAGGGATACGAGCAGTACTTC
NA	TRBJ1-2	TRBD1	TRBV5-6	CASSSQGNAGYTF	TGTGCCAGCAGCTCACAGGGGAATGCTGGCTACACCTTC
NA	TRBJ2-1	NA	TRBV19	CASARGGYNEQFF	TGTGCCAGTGCCAGGGGGGGCTACAATGAGCAGTTCTTC
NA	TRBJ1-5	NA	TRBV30	CAWSVSGNQPQHF	TGTGCCTGGAGTGTATCCGGGAATCAGCCCCAGCATTTT
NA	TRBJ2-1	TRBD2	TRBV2	CASSPPTSGGGDEQFF	TGTGCCAGCAGTCCTCCGACTAGCGGGGGAGGGGATGAGCAGTTCTTC
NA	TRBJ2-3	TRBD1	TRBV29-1	CSAYPGQVGDTQYF	TGCAGCGCCTATCCGGGACAGGTGGGAGATACGCAGTATTTT
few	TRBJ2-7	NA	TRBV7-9	CASSVSKYEQYF	TGTGCCAGCAGCGTATCTAAGTACGAGCAGTACTTC
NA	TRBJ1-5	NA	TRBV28	CASSFGQPQHF	TGTGCCAGCAGTTTCGGTCAGCCCCAGCATTTT
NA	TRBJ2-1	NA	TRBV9	CASSPLGGEQFF	TGTGCCAGCAGCCCGCTTGGGGGTGAGCAGTTCTTC
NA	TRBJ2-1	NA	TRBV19	CASSRGSGYNEQFF	TGTGCCAGTAGTAGGGGGAGTGGGTACAATGAGCAGTTCTTC
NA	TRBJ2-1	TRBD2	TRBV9	CASSYSKREGGDEQFF	TGTGCCAGCAGCTACTCCAAGCGGGAGGGCGGCGATGAGCAGTTCTTC
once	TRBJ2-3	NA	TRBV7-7	CASSALITDTQYF	TGTGCTAGCAGCGCACTCATCACAGATACGCAGTATTTT
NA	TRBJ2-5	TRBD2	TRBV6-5	CASSPLAGVAETQYF	TGTGCCAGCAGCCCACTAGCGGGAGTTGCAGAGACCCAGTACTTC
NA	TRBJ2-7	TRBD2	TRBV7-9	CASRGGITYEQYF	TGTGCCAGCAGGGGGGGGATTACCTACGAGCAGTACTTC
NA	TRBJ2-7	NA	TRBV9	CASSVAGRDEQYF	TGTGCCAGCAGCGTAGCGGGCCGGGACGAGCAGTACTTC
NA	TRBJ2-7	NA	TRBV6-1	CASSEVSRGHEQYF	TGTGCCAGCAGTGAAGTCAGCAGGGGCCACGAGCAGTACTTC
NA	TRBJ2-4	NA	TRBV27	CASSLTVGTKNIQYF	TGTGCCAGCAGTTTGACCGTGGGAACCAAAAACATTCAGTACTTC
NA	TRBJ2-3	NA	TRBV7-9	CASSPLRALSTDTQYF	TGTGCCAGCAGCCCGCTGAGGGCTCTCAGCACAGATACGCAGTATTTT
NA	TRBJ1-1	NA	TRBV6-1	CASSEAALGSGDTEAFF	TGTGCCAGCAGTGAAGCCGCGTTGGGGTCGGGGGACACTGAAGCTTTCTTT
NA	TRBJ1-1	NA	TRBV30	CAWTWAPGTEAFF	TGTGCCTGGACCTGGGCCCCAGGGACTGAAGCTTTCTTT
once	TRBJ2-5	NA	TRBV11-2	CASSLDHILDETQYF	TGTGCCAGCAGCTTAGATCATATCCTCGACGAGACCCAGTACTTC
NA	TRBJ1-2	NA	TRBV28	CASMGEGYGYTF	TGTGCCAGCATGGGCGAGGGCTATGGCTACACCTTC
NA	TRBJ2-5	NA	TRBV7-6	CASSLGRRPGQETQYF	TGTGCCAGCAGCTTAGGTAGGCGCCCCGGACAAGAGACCCAGTACTTC
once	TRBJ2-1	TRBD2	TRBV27	CASSFILAGSYNEQFF	TGTGCCAGCAGTTTCATACTAGCGGGATCTTACAATGAGCAGTTCTTC
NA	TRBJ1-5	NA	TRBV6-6	CASSYAGERQPQHF	TGTGCCAGCAGTTACGCGGGAGAGCGACAGCCCCAACATTTT
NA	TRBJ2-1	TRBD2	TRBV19	CASSPGTSLEQFF	TGTGCCAGTAGTCCGGGGACTAGCCTTGAGCAGTTCTTC
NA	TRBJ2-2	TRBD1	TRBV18	CASSPTGGTGELFF	TGTGCCAGCTCACCGACAGGGGGCACCGGGGAGCTGTTTTTT
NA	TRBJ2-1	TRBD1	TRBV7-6	CASSLGTGVPDNEQFF	TGTGCCAGCAGCTTAGGGACAGGGGTTCCCGACAATGAGCAGTTCTTC
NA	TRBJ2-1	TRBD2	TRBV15	CATSRGYTSGSSEQFF	TGTGCCACCAGCAGAGGGTATACTAGCGGGAGTAGCGAGCAGTTCTTC
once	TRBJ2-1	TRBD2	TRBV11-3	CASSPTSGRSYNEQFF	TGTGCCAGCAGCCCAACCAGCGGGAGATCCTACAATGAGCAGTTCTTC
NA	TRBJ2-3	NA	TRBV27	CASGNRESYTDTQYF	TGTGCCAGCGGAAACAGGGAGAGTTACACAGATACGCAGTATTTT
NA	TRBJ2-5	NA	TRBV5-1	CASSLSQGPSREETQYF	TGCGCCAGCAGCTTGAGCCAGGGTCCCAGCAGGGAAGAGACCCAGTACTTC
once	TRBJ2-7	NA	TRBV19	CASSIGGGEQYF	TGTGCCAGTAGTATTGGGGGAGGCGAGCAGTACTTC
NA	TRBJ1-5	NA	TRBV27	CASSLGLDQPQHF	TGTGCCAGCAGTTTAGGTCTCGATCAGCCCCAGCATTTT
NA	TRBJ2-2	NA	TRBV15	CATSSESGELFF	TGTGCCACGAGTTCAGAATCCGGGGAGTTGTTTTTT
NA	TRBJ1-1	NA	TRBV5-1	CASSLAREATEAFF	TGCGCCAGCAGCTTGGCCAGGGAGGCCACTGAAGCTTTCTTT
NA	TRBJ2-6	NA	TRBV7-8	CASSLVSSSGANVLTF	TGTGCCAGCAGCTTAGTGTCCTCGTCTGGGGCCAACGTCCTGACTTTC
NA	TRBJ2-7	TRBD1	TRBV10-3	CAISDPGTDTYEQYF	TGTGCCATCAGCGACCCCGGGACAGATACCTACGAGCAGTACTTC
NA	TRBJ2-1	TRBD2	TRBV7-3	CASSFGLAGGSGNEQFF	TGTGCCAGCAGCTTCGGACTAGCGGGAGGGAGCGGCAATGAGCAGTTCTTC
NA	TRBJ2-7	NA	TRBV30	CAWSVAAGSDEQYF	TGTGCCTGGAGTGTAGCAGCAGGGAGCGACGAGCAGTACTTC
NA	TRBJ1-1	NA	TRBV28	CASSYMGDTENTEAFF	TGTGCCAGCAGTTATATGGGGGACACCGAGAACACTGAAGCTTTCTTT
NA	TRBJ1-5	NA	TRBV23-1	CASSPRGQPQHF	TGCGCCAGCAGTCCACGAGGTCAGCCCCAGCATTTT
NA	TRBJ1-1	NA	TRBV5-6	CASSLALTNAEAFF	TGTGCCAGCAGCTTGGCCCTGACGAACGCTGAAGCTTTCTTT
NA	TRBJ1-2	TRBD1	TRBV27	CASSLSLGQGRNYGYTF	TGTGCCAGCAGTTTATCGTTGGGACAGGGACGTAACTATGGCTACACCTTC
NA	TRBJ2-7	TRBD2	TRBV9	CASSRTSASSYEQYF	TGTGCCAGCAGCCGGACTAGCGCAAGCTCCTACGAGCAGTACTTC
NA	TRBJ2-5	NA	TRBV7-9	CASSLVIGTPRIQETQYF	TGTGCCAGCAGCTTAGTGATCGGGACCCCTAGGATCCAAGAGACCCAGTACTTC
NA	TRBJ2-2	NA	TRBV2	CASSVWDTGGGELFF	TGTGCCAGCAGTGTCTGGGACACAGGAGGCGGGGAGCTGTTTTTT
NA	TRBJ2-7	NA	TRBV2	CASSGERGEQYF	TGTGCCAGCAGTGGGGAAAGGGGAGAGCAGTACTTC
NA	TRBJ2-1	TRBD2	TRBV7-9	CASSNGTSGGSEQFF	TGTGCCAGCAGCAATGGGACTAGCGGGGGGAGTGAGCAGTTCTTC
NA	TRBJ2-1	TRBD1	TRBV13	CASSFPRDRDEQFF	TGTGCCAGCAGCTTTCCCCGGGACAGGGATGAGCAGTTCTTC
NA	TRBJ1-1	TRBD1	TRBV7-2	CASSKDRVDTEAFF	TGTGCCAGCAGCAAGGACAGGGTGGACACTGAAGCTTTCTTT
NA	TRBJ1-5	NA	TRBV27	CASSLERSNQPQHF	TGTGCCAGCAGTTTAGAGAGAAGCAATCAGCCCCAGCATTTT
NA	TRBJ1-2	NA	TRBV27	CASSLSQNYGYTF	TGTGCCAGCAGTTTATCACAGAACTATGGCTACACCTTC